These 26 T cell receptor beta chains were sequenced from one sample in a study of beta chain features in type 1 diabetes. Notes on the study in general: Shorter TCRB CDR3s, moderately but significantly so, marked every one of the four CD4+ subsets in Type 1 diabetes patients.

Antigen specificity for these receptors is unknown. The study reverse transcribed the entire isolated RNA, so it sequenced expressed TCRB transcripts. The protocol was immunoSEQ multiplex PCR, while the TCRdb copy is restricted to in-frame clones and leaves out a portion. Of approximately 17,000 clones in the sample, around 70% were seen once. Sequenced sample: stem cell memory CD4+ T cells from blood. These receptors came from a young man with type 1 diabetes.

This clone came up once. The chain has TRBV5-1 and TRBJ1-6; a weak D match, TRBD1 (5 bases). The CDR3 spans 14 residues. CDR1 and CDR2 (germline): SGHRS, YFSETQ. The V end lost 4 bases, the J end lost 9 bases, and 14 bases lay between the germline ends. CDR3 coding DNA: TGCGCCAGCAGCGGGGCGTTGGACGGTTCACCCCTCCACTTT. As protein: CASSGALDGSPLHF.

This clone was seen only a few times. V is TRBV28 and J is TRBJ2-2; D is possibly TRBD2 (5 bases). The CDR3 spans 16 residues. The germline V and J ends were trimmed by 5 bases and 1 base, with 14 bases remaining between them. Germline V CDR1 and CDR2: MDHEN, SYDVKM. The DNA of the CDR3 is TGTGCCAGCAGTCCCGGGCTAGCCTTGAACACCGGGGAGCTGTTTTTT. Its translation: CASSPGLALNTGELFF.

J is TRBJ2-5 and V is TRBV2; the D gene is possibly TRBD2 (5 bases). Trimming removed 1 base from V and 9 bases from J, with 6 bases in between. Looked up from germline, CDR1 is SNHLY and CDR2 is FYNNEI. The CDR3 totals 11 residues. The CDR3 coding sequence is TGTGCCAGCAGTGAAGGAGGGCCCCAGTACTTC. Amino acid sequence: CASSEGGPQYF.

This clone was seen more than once but under ten times. The rearrangement uses TRBV29-1 and TRBJ2-7, with D maybe TRBD2 (6 bases). The CDR3 runs 11 residues. CDR1 and CDR2 from the germline V gene are SQVTM and ANQGSEA. V dropped 6 bases and J dropped 4 bases, with 10 bases sitting between them. The DNA of the CDR3 is TGCAGCGTCGAGGGACTTTACGAGCAGTACTTC. Amino acid sequence: CSVEGLYEQYF.

V gene TRBV28 combines with J gene TRBJ2-6; no clear D. CDR1 and CDR2 from the germline V gene are MDHEN and SYDVKM. The CDR3 has 15 amino acids. V gave up 5 bases and J gave up 4 bases, with 12 bases separating them. The CDR3 sequence: CASSVAAAGANVLTF. CDR3 nucleotide sequence: TGTGCCAGCAGTGTTGCGGCTGCCGGGGCCAACGTCCTGACTTTC.

The chain recombines TRBV6-5 with TRBJ1-5; no firm D call. V was trimmed by 2 bases and J by 0 bases, leaving 11 bases between them. From germline, CDR1 is MNHEY and CDR2 SVGAGI. The CDR3 totals 16 residues. DNA for the CDR3: TGTGCCAGCAGTTACGATGGGCTTCATAGCAATCAGCCCCAGCATTTT. It yields the protein CASSYDGLHSNQPQHF.

CDR3 coding DNA: TGTGCCAGCAGCTTAAGGGGGGGCCGGAGCACTGAAGCTTTCTTT. Its protein is CASSLRGGRSTEAFF. The chain combines TRBV7-3 with TRBJ1-1; D might be TRBD1 (6 bases). CDR1 is SGHTA, CDR2 FQGTGA, per germline. The ends were cut back, 1 base at V and 4 bases at J, with 13 bases in the middle. This CDR3 contains 15 residues.

The rearrangement uses TRBV5-1 and TRBJ2-7; TRBD1 matches 7 bases. J was trimmed by 5 bases and V by 2 bases; bases with no gene match: 7. This CDR3 spans 14 amino acids. The germline V gene encodes CDR1 SGHRS and CDR2 YFSETQ. The CDR3 loop is CASSFRTGGDEQYF. CDR3 in DNA: TGCGCCAGCAGCTTTCGGACAGGAGGCGACGAGCAGTACTTC.

The chain combines TRBV29-1 with TRBJ2-5, with no clear D. V was clipped by 3 bases and J by 5 bases, with 10 bases between them. Germline V lookup: CDR1 SQVTM, CDR2 ANQGSEA. The CDR3 is 12 residues long. CDR3 nucleotide sequence: TGCAGCGTTGACGAAGGAGCCGAGACCCAGTACTTC. This gives the protein CSVDEGAETQYF.

V is TRBV5-1 and J is TRBJ1-2, with TRBD1 as a possible D gene (6 bases). CDR3 length: 12 amino acids. Germline-derived CDR1 and CDR2 are SGHRS and YFSETQ. The V end was cut by 0 bases, the J end by 8 bases, with 8 bases between. The CDR3 sequence: CASSLVGGGYTF. Here the CDR3 DNA reads TGCGCCAGCAGCTTGGTAGGGGGAGGCTACACCTTC.

Only one count was recorded for this clone. The V gene is TRBV5-4, the J gene TRBJ2-7, with 7 bases that match TRBD1. Germline-derived CDR1 and CDR2 are SGHNT and YYREEE (reference sequence). CDR3 size: 13 residues. The J segment lost 5 bases and the V segment lost 2 bases, leaving 4 bases of the junction unmatched. The CDR3 DNA follows: TGTGCCAGCAGCTTTGGGGACAGAAACGAGCAGTACTTC. Amino acid sequence: CASSFGDRNEQYF.

J is TRBJ1-1 and V is TRBV9; 8 bases are a match to TRBD1. The junction had 13 bases not matched to a gene; V was cut back by 3 bases and J by 6 bases. This CDR3 contains 16 residues. Per the germline V gene, CDR1 is SGDLS and CDR2 is YYNGEE. DNA for the CDR3: TGTGCCAGCAGCGATGACAGGGGTACGTTAAGCGCTGAAGCTTTCTTT. It translates to CASSDDRGTLSAEAFF.

The gene calls are TRBV12-2 and TRBJ1-1; TRBD1 is taken as the D call from the table, unchecked against the DNA. TRBV12-2 is listed as a pseudogene. The CDR3 is made up of 18 amino acids. Here the CDR3 DNA reads TGTGCAAGTCGCTTAGCCCCGGGACAGGGGGCGCGTGCCACTGAAGCTTTCTTT. This gives the protein CASRLAPGQGARATEAFF.

This chain uses TRBV5-4 with TRBJ2-5; D may be TRBD1 (6 bases). Trimming stripped 4 bases from V and 2 bases from J, with 9 bases between. The CDR3 consists of 13 residues. Germline values: CDR1 SGHNT, CDR2 YYREEE (reference sequence). The CDR3, as DNA: TGTGCCAGCAGCCAGGGGCAGCAAGAGACCCAGTACTTC. Amino acids: CASSQGQQETQYF.

This chain connects TRBV4-3 to TRBJ2-2, with a tentative D call TRBD1 (6 bases). CDR3 length equals 15 residues. From germline, CDR1 is LGHNA and CDR2 YSLEER. With 4 bases removed from V and 0 bases from J, the gap between germline ends came to 9 bases. CDR3 sequence (DNA): TGCGCCAGCAGCCGGACAGCCGCGAACACCGGGGAGCTGTTTTTT. This sequence encodes CASSRTAANTGELFF.

This clone appeared a few times. V gene TRBV19 combines with J gene TRBJ2-1; a weak D match, TRBD2 (5 bases). The CDR3 runs 13 residues. Germline V gene lookup returns CDR1 LNHDA and CDR2 SQIVND (reference sequence). Trimming shortened V by 4 bases and J by 4 bases, and 8 bases separated the two germline ends. The CDR3 region is CASSNREYNEQFF. CDR3 sequence (DNA): TGTGCCAGTAGTAACCGGGAATACAATGAGCAGTTCTTC. The complete variable domain, with remaining parts taken from reference TRBV19 and TRBJ2-1, reads DGGITQSPKYLFRKEGQNVTLSCEQNLNHDAMYWYRQDPGQGLRLIYYSQIVNDFQKGDIAEGYSVSREKKESFPLTVTSAQKNPTAFYLCASSNREYNEQFFGPGTRLTVL.

This chain links TRBV6-5 with TRBJ2-7; D is possibly TRBD2 (7 bases). V lost 7 bases and J 0 bases, leaving 13 bases between the germline ends. Germline V gene sequence: CDR1 MNHEY, CDR2 SVGAGI. This CDR3 has 14 amino acids. The CDR3 here is CASKGGFSSYEQYF. The CDR3 DNA is TGTGCCAGCAAGGGGGGGTTTAGCTCCTACGAGCAGTACTTC.

This clone turned up a few times. DNA for the CDR3: TGTGCCAGCAGCTTCCAGGGGGCAAGCGGCTACACCTTC. It translates to CASSFQGASGYTF. The chain uses TRBV7-2 and TRBJ1-2; 8 bases line up with TRBD1. V lost 3 bases to trimming and J lost 8 bases; unmatched junction nucleotides: 5. CDR1 SGHTA and CDR2 FQGNSA come from the germline V gene. The length of the CDR3 is 13 residues.

This sequence joins TRBV7-9 and TRBJ2-1; 8 positions match TRBD1. With 5 bases clipped from V and 7 bases from J, the junction kept 10 bases outside the gene matches. This CDR3 spans 15 amino acids. Germline CDR1 is SEHNR and CDR2 is FQNEAQ (reference sequence). The CDR3 nucleotides are TGTGCCAGCAGCGACTGGACAGGGTCTATAAATGAGCAGTTCTTC. Protein sequence: CASSDWTGSINEQFF.

This clone was counted a few times. The rearrangement joins TRBV29-1 to TRBJ2-7; maybe TRBD2 (6 bases). V gave up 8 bases and J gave up 3 bases, with 20 bases separating them. The germline V gene encodes CDR1 SQVTM and CDR2 ANQGSEA. The CDR3 is 14 residues long. CDR3 sequence (DNA): TGCAGCCCCGAGCAGGAGGGACGGTTCTACGAGCAGTACTTC. Protein: CSPEQEGRFYEQYF.

Only a few counts were recorded for this clone. The V call is TRBV5-4, the J call TRBJ2-2; 9 bases match TRBD2. The CDR3 has 18 residues. The germline gives CDR1 SGHNT, CDR2 YYREEE (reference sequence). V was pared by 0 bases and J by 2 bases, with 8 bases of the junction left unmatched. In DNA, the CDR3 is TGTGCCAGCAGCTTGGGGGGTAGCGGGGGCCGAAACACCGGGGAGCTGTTTTTT. Translated, it gives CASSLGGSGGRNTGELFF. Variable domain in full (rest from reference TRBV5-4 and TRBJ2-2): ETGVTQSPTHLIKTRGQQVTLRCSSQSGHNTVSWYQQALGQGPQFIFQYYREEENGRGNFPPRFSGLQFPNYSSELNVNALELDDSALYLCASSLGGSGGRNTGELFFGEGSRLTVL.

This clone was recorded a few times. The V and J genes are TRBV7-9 and TRBJ2-7; 11 bases are a match to TRBD1. The CDR3 totals 16 residues. The V gene end was trimmed by 5 bases and the J gene end by 3 bases; junction bases not matched to a gene: 9. Germline CDR1 reads SEHNR; CDR2 reads FQNEAQ (reference sequence). CDR3 DNA sequence: TGTGCCAGCAGCCCCTCCGGGACAGGGGGTTACTACGAGCAGTACTTC. As protein: CASSPSGTGGYYEQYF.

This sequence joins TRBV14 and TRBJ2-5; 7 bases match TRBD2. The length of the CDR3 is 16 residues. V shed 0 bases, J shed 3 bases, and the junction held 7 bases outside the gene matches. Germline V lookup: CDR1 SGHDN, CDR2 FVKESK. CDR3 residues: CASSQELSSGKETQYF. In DNA, the CDR3 is TGTGCCAGCAGCCAAGAGCTTTCTAGCGGCAAAGAGACCCAGTACTTC. The whole variable domain, remainder taken from reference TRBV14 and TRBJ2-5, is EAGVTQFPSHSVIEKGQTVTLRCDPISGHDNLYWYRRVMGKEIKFLLHFVKESKQDESGMPNNRFLAERTGGTYSTLKVQPAELEDSGVYFCASSQELSSGKETQYFGPGTRLLVL.

This clone was counted once. The chain combines TRBV2 with TRBJ1-2; unclear D gene. V lost 5 bases and J lost 0, with 10 bases in between. The CDR3 covers 14 residues. CDR1 SNHLY and CDR2 FYNNEI come from the germline V gene. CDR3 bases: TGTGCCAGCAGTTCTGGGCCCGCTAACTATGGCTACACCTTC. Translating it yields CASSSGPANYGYTF.

The chain uses TRBV15 and TRBJ1-1; D not certain. The CDR3 is made up of 14 amino acids. The V gene lost 7 bases and the J gene lost 6 bases, with 18 bases spanning the gap. CDR1 is LNHNV and CDR2 is YYDKDF in the germline V gene (reference sequence). Here the CDR3 DNA reads TGTGCCACCATGGTCCGGGTAGGTAAGCCTGAAGCTTTCTTT. Residues: CATMVRVGKPEAFF.

This rearrangement joins TRBV21-1 to TRBJ2-3; TRBD2, the table's D call, was not compared with the DNA. TRBV21-1 is an annotated pseudogene. The CDR3 consists of 16 residues. CDR3 nucleotide sequence: TGTGCCAGCAGCAAAGCGGTAGCGGGCGAGATCCATACGCAGTATTTT. Its translation is CASSKAVAGEIHTQYF.